The present T cell receptor (beta chain) was sequenced within a study of response to subunit inactivated influenza vaccine. Study results and limitations: With each seasonal influenza vaccination, the authors suggested, few new T cells are recruited.

Per the germline V gene, CDR1 is ENHRY and CDR2 is SYGVKD. Germline trimming cut 6 bases from V and 3 bases from J; bases unmatched to any gene: 7. CDR3 length: 15 residues. TCRdb ran MiXCR on the RT-PCR reads and lists one entry per CDR3 protein. The repertoire holds approximately 530,000 distinct CDR3 sequences, with approximately 7.7% as singletons. Points on this clonotype: The antigen remains unidentified.

The origin of this receptor is a man between 50 and 75 years old who received an inactivated influenza vaccine. The sample in question was PBMCs from blood, obtained about 24 months after vaccination. The V and J genes are TRBV10-3 and TRBJ2-7; TRBD1 agrees at 11 bases. DNA for the CDR3: TGTGCCATCAGGGCCCGGGACAGGGGGGACTACGAGCAGTACTTC. Its translation is CAIRARDRGDYEQYF.